These 21 T cell receptor beta chains came from one sample sequenced in a study of T cells in Graves' hyperthyroidism and ophthalmopathy. Amplification yielded TCR beta CDR3 regions, with RNA transcripts as the source. TCR CDR3 regions were first amplified by RT-PCR with HTBI primers. TCRdb itself ran the multiplex PCR reads through MiXCR, one entry per CDR3 protein. There are some 800,000 distinct CDR3 sequences in the sample; roughly 40% occur only once, and around 10% lies in the top ten. Sequencing was done on a sample of blood. All receptors come from a man between 18 and 29 years old with Graves' hyperthyroidism.

This clonotype occurred a few times. The V and J genes are TRBV19 and TRBJ2-2; TRBD2 matches 11 bases. Trimming cost V 1 base and J 5 bases; bases outside gene matches: 3. CDR1 is LNHDA, CDR2 SQIVND, per germline (reference sequence). CDR3 size: 16 residues. CDR3 sequence: CASSIGGTSGTGELFF. Here the CDR3 DNA reads TGTGCCAGTAGTATAGGGGGGACTAGCGGTACCGGGGAGCTGTTTTTT.

The V and J genes are TRBV6-5 and TRBJ1-2; D is possibly TRBD1 (6 bases). There are 14 residues in the CDR3. From germline, CDR1 is MNHEY and CDR2 SVGAGI. V dropped 4 bases and J dropped 4 bases, with 13 bases sitting between them. CDR3 coding DNA: TGTGCCAGCAGTTCCGGGGGCCTTTTCTATGGCTACACCTTC. Its translation: CASSSGGLFYGYTF.

The chain is built from TRBV7-9 and TRBJ2-2, with D perhaps matching TRBD1 (5 bases). With 1 base removed from V and 4 bases from J, the gap between germline ends came to 16 bases. This CDR3 contains 17 residues. Germline V lookup: CDR1 SEHNR, CDR2 FQNEAQ (reference sequence). DNA of the CDR3: TGTGCCAGCAGCTTAGGAGAGATTGCAGGGCGCACCGGGGAGCTGTTTTTT. This translates into CASSLGEIAGRTGELFF.

The CDR3 loop reads CASSAGAGDQPQHF. As DNA, the CDR3 is TGTGCCAGCAGTGCTGGAGCTGGGGATCAGCCCCAGCATTTT. The chain recombines TRBV2 with TRBJ1-5; D not certain. Germline V gene lookup returns CDR1 SNHLY and CDR2 FYNNEI. V was cut by 4 bases and J by 5 bases, with 12 bases left in between. This CDR3 spans 14 amino acids.

The V gene is TRBV2, the J gene TRBJ1-5; D is undetermined. The CDR3 extends over 14 amino acids. Looked up from germline, CDR1 is SNHLY and CDR2 is FYNNEI. Deletions cut 1 base from V and 1 base from J, with 5 bases between. The CDR3 here is CASSEDRSNQPQHF. In nucleotides, the CDR3 is TGTGCCAGCAGTGAAGACAGAAGCAATCAGCCCCAGCATTTT.

In this sample, this clonotype turned up a few times. This rearrangement joins TRBV20-1 to TRBJ2-7, with unresolved D. Germline V gives CDR1 DFQATT, CDR2 SNEGSKA (reference sequence). Trimming took off 0 bases at V and 8 bases at J, with 8 bases between the two ends. The CDR3 length is 11 residues. CDR3: CSARDDPQQYF. Written as DNA, the CDR3 is TGCAGTGCTAGAGATGACCCTCAGCAGTACTTC.

The rearrangement joins TRBV6-5 to TRBJ2-7; D gene uncertain. The CDR3 spans 14 residues. The germline gives CDR1 MNHEY, CDR2 SVGAGI. V lost 6 bases and J 5 bases, leaving 17 bases between the germline ends. The CDR3 DNA reads as TGTGCCAGCAGGCTATCGGGTGCCCCTCACGAGCAGTACTTC. Translating it yields CASRLSGAPHEQYF.

The V gene is TRBV10-3, the J gene TRBJ2-7; 8 positions agree with TRBD2. The better agreement between TRBJ2-1 and the DNA end casts doubt on the J call. Germline lookup yields CDR1 ENHRY and CDR2 SYGVKD. The CDR3 length is 15 residues. CDR3 sequence (DNA): TGTGCCATCAGTCCCGCGGGAGGAATGGGCAATGAGCAGTTCTTC. Protein product: CAISPAGGMGNEQFF.

The J gene is TRBJ2-5, the V gene TRBV9; 11 bases are shared with TRBD1. The germline V gene encodes CDR1 SGDLS and CDR2 YYNGEE. CDR3 size: 17 residues. V was clipped by 4 bases and J by 5 bases; unmatched bases: 13. The CDR3: CASSPLTGTGGWETQYF. CDR3 coding DNA: TGTGCCAGCAGCCCCCTCACCGGGACAGGGGGTTGGGAGACCCAGTACTTC.

As for this clonotype: This clone may be a read error of a much larger clone one base away. This chain joins TRBV15 and TRBJ2-5; 11 bases are a match to TRBD2. This CDR3 spans 16 amino acids. The germline CDR1 and CDR2 sequences are LNHNV and YYDKDF (reference sequence). The ends lost 2 bases at V and 0 bases at J; junction bases unmatched: 2. The CDR3 protein is CATSRPSGGYQETQYF. The CDR3 nucleotides are TGTGCCACCAGCAGACCTAGCGGGGGGTACCAAGAGACCCAGTACTTC.

This clonotype was seen at least ten times. The rearrangement joins TRBV15 to TRBJ2-5; D possibly corresponds to TRBD1 (6 bases). The CDR3 length is 15 residues. Trimming cost V 5 bases and J 5 bases, with 18 bases left between them. CDR1 is LNHNV, CDR2 YYDKDF, per germline (reference sequence). In DNA, the CDR3 is TGTGCCACCAGCCGGGTTTGGGGGCGCACGGAGACCCAGTACTTC. Protein: CATSRVWGRTETQYF.

This chain joins TRBV7-9 and TRBJ2-5, with a weak D call TRBD1 (6 bases). The CDR3 runs to 15 residues. V was cut by 2 bases and J by 5 bases, with 15 bases left in between. The germline CDR1 and CDR2 sequences are SEHNR and FQNEAQ (reference sequence). DNA for the CDR3: TGTGCCAGCAGCTTATCCGACAGGCTGGTTGAGACCCAGTACTTC. Its translation is CASSLSDRLVETQYF.

This chain uses TRBV19 with TRBJ2-7; 7 bases fit TRBD1. Germline trimming cut 10 bases from V and 7 bases from J; bases unmatched to any gene: 10. Germline-derived CDR1 and CDR2 are LNHDA and SQIVND (reference sequence). This CDR3 is 12 amino acids long. CDR3 DNA: TGTGCCACGACGACAGGGTCCAATGAGCAGTACTTC. This sequence encodes CATTTGSNEQYF.

The rearrangement uses TRBV25-1 and TRBJ2-2, with D perhaps matching TRBD2 (6 bases). CDR3 size: 17 residues. Looked up from germline, CDR1 is MGHDK and CDR2 is SYGVNS. The CDR3 loop reads CARGRRDGQGDTGELFF. The CDR3 DNA follows: TGTGCTAGAGGCAGGCGGGACGGCCAGGGTGACACCGGGGAGCTGTTTTTT.

This clonotype came up once. The J gene is TRBJ1-1, the V gene TRBV29-1; TRBD1 aligns across 7 bases. Trimming cost V 5 bases and J 5 bases; bases outside gene matches: 14. Per germline, CDR1 SQVTM and CDR2 ANQGSEA. The CDR3 is 15 amino acids. DNA for the CDR3: TGCAGCGTTCGACAGGGACTGAGAACAGGGACTGAAGCTTTCTTT. Amino acids: CSVRQGLRTGTEAFF.

Only a few counts were recorded for this clonotype. The chain combines TRBV12-3 or TRBV12-4 with TRBJ2-2; D is tentatively TRBD1 or TRBD2 (5 bases each). This CDR3 has 14 amino acids. The germline V and J ends were trimmed by 4 bases and 7 bases, with 13 bases remaining between them. DNA of the CDR3: TGTGCCAGCAGTTCCCTTGGGGGTCACGGGGAGCTGTTTTTT. It is translated as CASSSLGGHGELFF.

This clonotype was observed a few times. The chain links TRBV12-3 or TRBV12-4 to TRBJ1-2, with D tentatively TRBD1 (6 bases). V lost 6 bases and J 8 bases, leaving 16 bases between the germline ends. CDR3 size: 13 residues. The CDR3 nucleotides read TGTGCCAGCAGGCCACAGGGTAAAGACGGCTACACCTTC. Translation: CASRPQGKDGYTF.

The V call is TRBV5-1, the J call TRBJ1-2; tentatively, D is TRBD1 (5 bases). The CDR3 spans 13 residues. Trimming took 0 bases from V and 8 from J, leaving 11 bases between them. Germline loops: CDR1 SGHRS, CDR2 YFSETQ. This CDR3 reads CASSLEPGWGYTF. CDR3 DNA sequence: TGCGCCAGCAGCTTGGAACCAGGGTGGGGCTACACCTTC.

With regard to this clonotype: Being one base from a much bigger clone, this may be a read error. The V call is TRBV11-2, the J call TRBJ2-7; D possibly corresponds to TRBD1 (6 bases). Looked up from germline, CDR1 is SGHAT and CDR2 is FQNNGV. This CDR3 is built from 13 residues. Trimming removed 5 bases from V and 9 bases from J, with 17 bases in between. CDR3 DNA: TGTGCCAGCAGCCCTGACAGGCTAGGCGGGCAGTACTTC. As protein: CASSPDRLGGQYF.

This clonotype was recorded many times. The CDR3 nucleotides read TGTGCCAGCAGTCTCCCGACGGGTTTGAGGCAGCATTTT. This codes for CASSLPTGLRQHF. This chain joins TRBV7-2 and TRBJ1-5; D is undetermined. The germline CDR1 and CDR2 sequences are SGHTA and FQGNSA. Trimming removed 6 bases at V and 13 bases at J, with 19 bases between. This CDR3 has 13 amino acids.

The V and J genes are TRBV6-1 and TRBJ1-6; D call uncertain. V was clipped by 5 bases and J by 10 bases, with 15 bases between them. The germline gives CDR1 MNHNS, CDR2 SASEGT. The CDR3 consists of 14 residues. CDR3 DNA: TGTGCCAGCAGTCTCGAGGGCAGTAGGTCACCCCTCCACTTT. Amino acids: CASSLEGSRSPLHF.